This TCR beta chain was retrieved from a study of T cells after yellow fever vaccination. This CDR3 has 12 amino acids. The germline gives CDR1 DFQATT, CDR2 SNEGSKA (reference sequence). One entry per CDR3 protein, called by TCRdb with MiXCR from the 5' RACE reads. The sample lists some 560,000 distinct CDR3 sequences; 15% to 20% were seen once. The sequencing here drew on PBMCs, taken 15 days after the yellow fever booster vaccination. The TCR originated in a man aged 25-45 years who received the YFV17D yellow fever vaccine. The rearrangement joins TRBV20-1 to TRBJ2-1; weak D call: TRBD2 (6 bases). The DNA for the CDR3 is TGCAGCGGGGGAGGCCTCTACAATGAGCAGTTCTTC. This codes for CSGGGLYNEQFF.